The 17 T cell receptor beta chains below all came from one sample that was sequenced in a study of Graves' ophthalmopathy and Graves' hyperthyroidism. Amplifying from RNA transcripts, the study obtained TCR beta CDR3 regions. First-round RT-PCR with HTBI primers preceded a second-round multiplex PCR. TCRdb recomputed calls from the multiplex PCR reads with MiXCR, one row per CDR3 protein. The sample has a few hundred thousand distinct CDR3 sequences, about a sixth seen once. Sequencing was carried out using peripheral blood. The source of these receptors is an adult woman with stable Graves' hyperthyroidism.

This clonotype was counted many times. The V and J genes are TRBV28 and TRBJ2-5; TRBD1 might be the D (5 bases). V lost 2 bases and J 2 bases, leaving 12 bases between the germline ends. The CDR3 loop spans 15 amino acids. Germline V gives CDR1 MDHEN, CDR2 SYDVKM. The CDR3 sequence: CASSLRTPLQETQYF. CDR3 in DNA: TGTGCCAGCAGTTTAAGGACACCACTTCAAGAGACCCAGTACTTC.

The chain couples TRBV20-1 to TRBJ1-2, with D uncertain. Trimming stripped 1 base from V and 8 bases from J, with 23 bases between. The CDR3 spans 16 residues. From germline, CDR1 is DFQATT and CDR2 SNEGSKA (reference sequence). The CDR3 loop reads CSARASMPRHLGGYTF. CDR3 DNA sequence: TGCAGTGCTAGAGCCTCAATGCCGAGGCACCTTGGGGGCTACACCTTC.

This clonotype was detected many times. The chain has TRBV28 and TRBJ1-2; maybe TRBD1 (5 bases). The germline V and J ends were trimmed by 7 bases and 4 bases, with 13 bases remaining between them. This CDR3 is 13 amino acids long. Germline V lookup: CDR1 MDHEN, CDR2 SYDVKM. The DNA for the CDR3 is TGTGCCAGCAATGAAGGGGTCGGCTATGGCTACACCTTC. Translation: CASNEGVGYGYTF.

This clonotype was detected many times. V and J are TRBV15 and TRBJ2-7; D unresolved. Germline CDR1 LNHNV, CDR2 YYDKDF (reference sequence). V dropped 0 bases and J dropped 5 bases, with 8 bases sitting between them. This CDR3 comprises 13 residues. The CDR3, as DNA: TGTGCCACCAGCAGAGAAGGGTGGGACGAGCAGTACTTC. Protein sequence: CATSREGWDEQYF.

This clonotype was picked up many times. The rearrangement links TRBV7-8 to TRBJ2-5; D may correspond to TRBD1 or TRBD2 (5 bases each). Looked up from germline, CDR1 is SGHVS and CDR2 is FQNEAQ. This CDR3 is built from 17 residues. Trimming pared 5 bases from V and 0 bases from J, leaving 19 bases between. CDR3 protein: CASSPGTDPSDQETQYF. CDR3 nucleotides: TGTGCCAGCAGCCCCGGGACGGATCCTTCTGACCAAGAGACCCAGTACTTC.

In its sample, this clonotype was seen many times. The chain employs TRBV6-4 and TRBJ1-5; 7 bases are shared with TRBD1. V shed 5 bases, J shed 7 bases, and the junction held 5 bases outside the gene matches. The CDR3 is 13 residues long. Germline V gene data show CDR1 as MRHNA and CDR2 as SNTAGT. DNA of the CDR3: TGTGCCAGCAGTAGACAGGGCAGCCAGCCCCAGCATTTT. This encodes CASSRQGSQPQHF.

This clonotype was seen more than once but under ten times. The chain has TRBV11-2 and TRBJ2-2; TRBD1 agrees at 8 bases. Germline CDR1 SGHAT, CDR2 FQNNGV. The J segment lost 6 bases and the V segment lost 1 base, leaving 10 bases of the junction unmatched. The CDR3 runs to 17 residues. CDR3 sequence (DNA): TGTGCCAGCAGCTTAGTTTCCATCAGGGGGCGGTCCGGGGAGCTGTTTTTT. It is translated as CASSLVSIRGRSGELFF. The complete variable domain, with remaining parts taken from reference TRBV11-2 and TRBJ2-2, reads EAGVAQSPRYKIIEKRQSVAFWCNPISGHATLYWYQQILGQGPKLLIQFQNNGVVDDSQLPKDRFSAERLKGVDSTLKIQPAKLEDSAVYLCASSLVSIRGRSGELFFGEGSRLTVL.

This clonotype was seen many times. The chain employs TRBV7-3 and TRBJ1-2; D gene ambiguous. Trimming cost V 0 bases and J 0 bases, with 5 bases left between them. The germline gives CDR1 SGHTA, CDR2 FQGTGA. There are 14 residues in the CDR3. The CDR3 protein is CASSLTPPNYGYTF. In DNA form, the CDR3 reads TGTGCCAGCAGCTTAACTCCACCTAACTATGGCTACACCTTC. Filled out from reference TRBV7-3 and TRBJ1-2, the complete variable domain reads GAGVSQTPSNKVTEKGKYVELRCDPISGHTALYWYRQSLGQGPEFLIYFQGTGAADDSGLPNDRFFAVRPEGSVSTLKIQRTERGDSAVYLCASSLTPPNYGYTFGSGTRLTVV.

This clonotype was seen repeatedly, ten times or more. The genes are TRBV19 and TRBJ1-2; a weak D match, TRBD1 (5 bases). The CDR3 runs to 14 residues. Germline CDR1 is LNHDA and CDR2 is SQIVND (reference sequence). V shed 8 bases and J shed 4 bases, with 17 bases lying between them. As DNA, the CDR3 is TGTGCCAGTGGAATACAGGCCGGGGGCTATGGCTACACCTTC. Translation gives CASGIQAGGYGYTF.

At least ten counts were recorded for this clonotype. V usage is TRBV6-7 and J usage is TRBJ1-1, with a weak D call TRBD1 (6 bases). Being an ORF, TRBV6-7 has a function that is uncertain. The V end was cut by 0 bases, the J end by 5 bases, with 13 bases between. This CDR3 spans 15 amino acids. The CDR3 nucleotides read TGTGCCAGCAGTTACTCCAGGGGAGGCTGGACTGAAGCTTTCTTT. Its protein is CASSYSRGGWTEAFF.

This clonotype was detected many times. J is TRBJ2-5 and V is TRBV19, with 8 nucleotides matching TRBD2. This CDR3 comprises 16 residues. CDR1 and CDR2 from the germline V gene are LNHDA and SQIVND (reference sequence). V gave up 6 bases and J gave up 4 bases; unmatched junction bases: 13. In nucleotides, the CDR3 is TGTGCCAGTAGAAAGTTCAGCGGGAGAGAACCAGAGACCCAGTACTTC. As protein: CASRKFSGREPETQYF.

CDR3 loop: CASSILKGTEAFF. CDR3 DNA: TGTGCCAGCAGCATCCTGAAAGGCACTGAAGCTTTCTTT. This chain uses TRBV11-3 with TRBJ1-1; D not resolved. The CDR3 covers 13 residues. V was shortened by 5 bases and J by 4 bases, with 11 bases between the two germline ends. Germline lookup yields CDR1 SGHNT and CDR2 YENEEA.

This clonotype appeared a few times. The junction differs from germline at one of its ends, possibly a read error. The chain links TRBV29-1 to TRBJ2-4, with D maybe TRBD2 (5 bases). The CDR3 runs 12 residues. CDR1 and CDR2 (germline): SQVTM, ANQGSEA. The CDR3 spells CSVESSHADIIF. CDR3 in DNA: TGCAGCGTTGAGTCTAGCCACGCCGACATTATCTTC.

Concerning this clonotype itself: This may stem from a read error, because a much larger clone lies one nucleotide away. The conserved phenylalanine or tryptophan normally closing the CDR3 is absent here, so this likely arose from a read error. The genes are TRBV27 and TRBJ1-1; D is uncertain. CDR1 and CDR2 from the germline V gene are MNHEY and SMNVEV (reference sequence). Trimming shortened V by 6 bases and J by 4 bases, and 9 bases separated the two germline ends. The CDR3 is 12 residues long. The CDR3 DNA is TGTGCCAGCAGAAAACTGGGCACTGAAGCTTTCTTG. It yields the protein CASRKLGTEAFL.

This clonotype has ten or more counts. V usage is TRBV5-1 and J usage is TRBJ1-6; 7 bases map to TRBD1. CDR1 and CDR2 from the germline V gene are SGHRS and YFSETQ. The CDR3 is 17 amino acids. V gave up 1 base and J gave up 9 bases; unmatched junction bases: 13. The CDR3 nucleotides are TGCGCCAGCAGCTTGTTGGGGGGCAGGGGGTCCGGTTCACCCCTCCACTTT. It codes for CASSLLGGRGSGSPLHF.

This chain uses TRBV6-2 or TRBV6-3 with TRBJ1-5; 8 positions agree with TRBD1. The CDR3 is 14 amino acids. J was trimmed by 3 bases and V by 6 bases; bases with no gene match: 4. Germline loops: CDR1 MNHEY, CDR2 SVGEGT. CDR3 in amino acids: CASRTGGFNQPQHF. As DNA, the CDR3 is TGTGCCAGCAGAACAGGGGGTTTCAATCAGCCCCAGCATTTT.

This clonotype was picked up many times. CDR3 bases: TGCAGTGCTAGAGATCTTGATGGGGTGGGATCACCCCTCCACTTT. Translation: CSARDLDGVGSPLHF. The chain recombines TRBV20-1 with TRBJ1-6; no firm D call. CDR3 length equals 15 residues. V dropped 0 bases and J dropped 10 bases, with 16 bases sitting between them. CDR1 and CDR2 (germline): DFQATT, SNEGSKA (reference sequence).